The T cell receptor (beta chain) under discussion was sequenced for a study of technical replicates of blood from several donors (dated by TCRdb to about 2017). The library came from the immunoSEQ multiplex PCR assay. The immuneACCESS repertoire file appears here via TCRdb, limited to in-frame rearrangements. These files lack a portion of the clones; in checked studies, under half of the deficit traces to unresolved V genes, and the cause of the others is not known. The sample table lists around 81,000 clones, approximately 95% of them with a count of one. The ten largest clones represent 0.35% to 0.45% of the sample. Notes on this clone: Its antigen is still unknown. Base qualities are not recorded, but no much larger clone differs from it by a single base.

There are 15 amino acids in the CDR3, from cysteine to phenylalanine inclusive. Only the CDR3 part of the read is kept: 45 bases, read in frame from the first base. According to the germline V gene (reference sequence), CDR1 reads PRHDT and CDR2 reads FYEKMQ. Trimming at the junction amounts to 7 bases on V and 3 bases on J, and the germline ends lie 19 bases apart. The sample consisted of T cells isolated from PBMCs. This receptor chain uses TRBV13 and TRBJ2-7; a tentative D match to TRBD2 spans 5 bases. The TCR comes from a human donor in good health. CDR3 loop: CASTPPGSEHYEQYF. The DNA reads as follows: TGTGCCAGCACCCCCCCGGGATCGGAGCACTACGAGCAGTACTTC.